This T cell receptor beta chain originates from a study of metastatic and nonmetastatic thyroid tumors. For the study at large: The study looked at repertoires side by side in blood and in tumor or nodule tissue from malignant and benign thyroid patients.

This CDR3 has 16 amino acids. Between the trimmed V and J ends, which lost 6 bases and 1 base, there was a span of 19 bases. Germline CDR1 reads DFQATT; CDR2 reads SNEGSKA (reference sequence). This clone was recorded many times. The target antigen is unknown. All patients were untreated before thyroid surgery. Overall study results and limits: As reported, TCR beta diversity in blood and tumor was significantly higher in malignant thyroid tumors than in benign nodules.

Authors' processing steps: The distant-metastasis classifier for papillary thyroid cancer was built from CDR3 differences across clinicopathological groups. TCRdb re-called the PCR reads through MiXCR. The authors' filters were not applied to this entry. The data hold about 93,000 clones, with about an eighth observed a single time. The chain is built from TRBV20-1 and TRBJ2-4; D may be TRBD2 (5 bases). The source is a female donor with papillary thyroid cancer or a benign thyroid nodule (not recorded which). Some clones in this sample may be carry-over from other donors' samples. Sample: blood. CDR3 region: CSALAQGRGAKNIQYF. In DNA, the CDR3 is TGCAGTGCGCTAGCCCAAGGCCGAGGGGCCAAAAACATTCAGTACTTC.